The sequence of this T cell receptor (beta chain) was determined in a study of blood T cell repertoires in COVID-19. For the study at large: In each case, the material was cDNA or gDNA derived from T cells, B-cell-depleted T cells, or PBMCs.

Per the germline V gene, CDR1 is SGHAT and CDR2 is FQNNGV. The ends were cut back, 5 bases at V and 7 bases at J, with 15 bases in the middle. This CDR3 is built from 14 residues. Using immunoSEQ multiplex PCR, the repertoire was profiled, and TCRdb retains in-frame clones only, with some absent. The profile shows 11,000 to 15,000 clones, roughly 89% of them singletons. The sequencing input was peripheral blood. The V call is TRBV11-2, the J call TRBJ1-5; D is possibly TRBD1 (5 bases). This TCR derives from a human donor in a cohort sampled during active COVID-19. In DNA form, the CDR3 reads TGTGCCAGCAGCCCATCCCCGGGGGGGCAGCCCCAGCATTTT. Amino acid sequence: CASSPSPGGQPQHF.